Described below is a single T cell receptor beta chain sequence and its context. These data belong to a study of T cells after yellow fever vaccination. V lost 4 bases to trimming and J lost 11 bases; unmatched junction nucleotides: 8. The germline gives CDR1 LGHDT, CDR2 YNNKEL (reference sequence). This CDR3 is 15 amino acids long. TCRdb processed the 5' RACE reads anew with MiXCR; each CDR3 protein has one entry. The data contain approximately 300,000 distinct CDR3 sequences, approximately 11% of them singletons. The chain recombines TRBV3-1 with TRBJ2-1; the match to TRBD2 covers 13 bases. The source material was CD4+ T cells sorted from PBMCs, sampled 45 days after the yellow fever booster vaccination. This clonotype was obtained from a man between 18 and 29 years old who received the YFV17D yellow fever vaccine. The CDR3 reads CASSLMRLAGGQQFF. The CDR3 DNA reads TGTGCCAGCAGCCTAATGAGACTAGCGGGGGGCCAGCAGTTCTTC.